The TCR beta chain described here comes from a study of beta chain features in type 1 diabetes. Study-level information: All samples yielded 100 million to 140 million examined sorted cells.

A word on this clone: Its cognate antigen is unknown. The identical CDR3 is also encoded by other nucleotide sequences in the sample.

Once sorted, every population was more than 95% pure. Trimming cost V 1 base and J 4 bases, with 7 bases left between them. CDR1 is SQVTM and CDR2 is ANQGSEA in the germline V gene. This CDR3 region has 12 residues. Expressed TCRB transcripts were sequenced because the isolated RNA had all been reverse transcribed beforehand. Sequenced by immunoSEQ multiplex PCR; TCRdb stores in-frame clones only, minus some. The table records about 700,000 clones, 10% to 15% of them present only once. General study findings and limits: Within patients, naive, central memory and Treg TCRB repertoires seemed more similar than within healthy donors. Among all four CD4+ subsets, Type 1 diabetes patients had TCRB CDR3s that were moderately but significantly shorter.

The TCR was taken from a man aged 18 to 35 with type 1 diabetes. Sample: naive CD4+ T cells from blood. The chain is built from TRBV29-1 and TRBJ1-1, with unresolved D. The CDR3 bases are TGCAGCGTTGAAGGGGGAGGCACTGAAGCTTTCTTT. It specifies CSVEGGGTEAFF.